What follows are 14 T cell receptor beta chains derived from one specimen sequenced in a study of blood T cell repertoires in COVID-19. TCRdb's copy holds only in-frame clones and misses some; the assay was immunoSEQ multiplex PCR. The data contain 70,000 to 95,000 clones, 80% of them singletons. Material for sequencing was peripheral blood. These receptors originate from a woman in her thirties or forties with active or convalescent COVID-19.

The chain uses TRBV6-5 and TRBJ1-1; 9 positions agree with TRBD1. The V and J ends lost 6 bases and 1 base, in that order; junction bases with no gene match: 6. CDR3 length: 15 amino acids. CDR1 is MNHEY, CDR2 SVGAGI, per germline. The CDR3 spells CASSTPGQGNTEAFF. Written as DNA, the CDR3 is TGTGCCAGCAGCACACCGGGACAGGGGAACACTGAAGCTTTCTTT.

The rearrangement joins TRBV16 to TRBJ2-1, with 9 bases identical to TRBD2. Germline V lookup: CDR1 KGHSY, CDR2 FQNENV. There are 16 residues in the CDR3. Unmatched junction bases numbered 6, after V lost 2 bases and J lost 4 bases. CDR3 loop: CASSQEQTSGYNEQFF. The CDR3 DNA is TGTGCCAGCAGCCAAGAGCAGACTAGCGGTTACAATGAGCAGTTCTTC. The full variable domain, in which reference TRBV16 and TRBJ2-1 provide the parts outside the CDR3, is GEEVAQTPKHLVRGEGQKAKLYCAPIKGHSYVFWYQQVLKNEFKFLISFQNENVFDETGMPKERFSAKCLPNSPCSLEIQATKLEDSAVYFCASSQEQTSGYNEQFFGPGTRLTVL.

This sequence joins TRBV20-1 and TRBJ2-2; TRBD2 aligns across 11 bases. After removal of 3 bases from V and 7 bases from J, the junction contained 10 bases not matched to a gene. The CDR3 is made up of 16 amino acids. Germline loops: CDR1 DFQATT, CDR2 SNEGSKA (reference sequence). In DNA, the CDR3 is TGCAGTGCTAGTGGGCTAGCGGGAGGTTTGGTCGGGGAGCTGTTTTTT. It yields the protein CSASGLAGGLVGELFF.

The gene calls are TRBV19 and TRBJ1-2, with D maybe TRBD1 (5 bases). Germline CDR1 is LNHDA and CDR2 is SQIVND (reference sequence). Deletions cut 4 bases from V and 7 bases from J, with 7 bases between. CDR3 length: 11 amino acids. CDR3 in amino acids: CASSTGFGYTF. In DNA form, the CDR3 reads TGTGCCAGTAGTACAGGGTTTGGCTACACCTTC.

This chain connects TRBV6-5 to TRBJ1-5; a possible D gene is TRBD1 (5 bases). The CDR3 extends over 14 amino acids. Trimming left V 2 bases short and J 7 bases short, with 12 bases between. CDR1 is MNHEY, CDR2 SVGAGI, per germline. The CDR3 loop is CASSYQEGRQPQHF. The DNA of the CDR3 is TGTGCCAGCAGTTACCAGGAGGGGAGGCAGCCCCAGCATTTT.

This chain joins TRBV6-2 or TRBV6-3 and TRBJ2-5; the match to TRBD2 covers 8 bases. The CDR3 runs to 15 residues. Germline CDR1 and CDR2: MNHEY and SVGEGT. Trimming cost V 2 bases and J 0 bases; bases outside gene matches: 2. CDR3 coding DNA: TGTGCCAGCAGTTACCCAGCGGGGGACCAAGAGACCCAGTACTTC. Protein product: CASSYPAGDQETQYF.

This chain uses TRBV6-1 with TRBJ1-2; 10 positions match TRBD1. There are 15 residues in the CDR3. The trim removed 3 bases at V and 6 bases at J, leaving 7 bases unmatched. Germline CDR1 reads MNHNS; CDR2 reads SASEGT. DNA of the CDR3: TGTGCCAGCAGTGAGACCGGGACAGGGGAGGATGGCTACACCTTC. The encoded protein is CASSETGTGEDGYTF.

The CDR3 is CASSLAGTGGFPYTGELFF. CDR3 DNA sequence: TGCGCCAGCAGCTTGGCCGGGACAGGGGGCTTTCCCTACACCGGGGAGCTGTTTTTT. V and J are TRBV5-1 and TRBJ2-2, with 12 bases that match TRBD1. The germline V gene encodes CDR1 SGHRS and CDR2 YFSETQ. The CDR3 runs to 19 residues. V lost 0 bases, J lost 3 bases, and 9 bases stayed unmatched.

V and J are TRBV2 and TRBJ1-5; 10 nucleotides agree with TRBD1. Germline lookup yields CDR1 SNHLY and CDR2 FYNNEI. The CDR3 has 15 amino acids. The J segment lost 6 bases and the V segment lost 5 bases, leaving 7 bases of the junction unmatched. CDR3 sequence reads: CASSTADRGIQPQHF. CDR3 coding DNA: TGTGCCAGCAGTACTGCGGACAGGGGGATTCAGCCCCAGCATTTT.

This chain links TRBV5-4 with TRBJ2-3, with TRBD2 matching over 8 bases. The germline CDR1 and CDR2 sequences are SGHNT and YYREEE (reference sequence). Trimming removed 3 bases from V and 2 bases from J; junction bases left unmatched: 8. The CDR3 runs to 16 residues. CDR3 protein: CASSWAGAGVTDTQYF. CDR3 DNA: TGTGCCAGCAGCTGGGCTGGAGCGGGAGTCACAGATACGCAGTATTTT.

On this clone itself: The same CDR3 also results from other DNA sequences found in this sample. The chain joins TRBV19 to TRBJ2-1; 11 bases line up with TRBD2. The germline V gene has CDR1 LNHDA and CDR2 SQIVND (reference sequence). Trimming at V came to 6 bases and at J to 3 bases, leaving 1 base not matched to a gene. This CDR3 is 14 amino acids long. The CDR3 protein is CASSLAGGYNEQFF. CDR3 DNA: TGTGCCAGTAGCCTAGCGGGAGGCTACAATGAGCAGTTCTTC.

This rearrangement joins TRBV5-6 to TRBJ1-2; D is perhaps TRBD1 (6 bases). The CDR3 runs 11 residues. The ends were cut back, 5 bases at V and 7 bases at J, with 9 bases in the middle. CDR1 SGHDT and CDR2 YYEEEE come from the germline V gene. The CDR3 here is CASSQGIGYTF. DNA of the CDR3: TGTGCCAGCAGTCAGGGGATTGGCTACACCTTC.

The chain carries TRBV6-6 and TRBJ2-5, with D possibly matching TRBD1 (6 bases). Trimming cost V 4 bases and J 5 bases, with 20 bases left between them. The CDR3 has 16 amino acids. CDR1 is MNHNY and CDR2 is SVGAGI in the germline V gene (reference sequence). This CDR3 reads CASSFPSQGYGETQYF. CDR3 sequence (DNA): TGTGCCAGCAGTTTCCCCTCACAGGGTTACGGTGAGACCCAGTACTTC.

This clone showed up just a few times. The rearrangement links TRBV10-2 to TRBJ1-2; 9 bases are a match to TRBD1. Per germline, CDR1 WSHSY and CDR2 SAAADI. Trimming at V came to 7 bases and at J to 8 bases, leaving 8 bases not matched to a gene. The length of the CDR3 is 13 residues. The CDR3 protein is CASTKGQGRGYTF. In nucleotides, the CDR3 is TGCGCCAGCACCAAGGGACAGGGACGGGGCTACACCTTC.